This T cell receptor (beta chain) emerged from a study of T cell repertoires in cytomegalovirus infection. Study information: Public TCR beta signatures provided an indication of both CMV infection and a matching HLA type.

Regarding the study as a whole: Within the response measured ex vivo, HLA-C-restricted CMV-specific TCR beta clonotypes were dominant. Cumulative public TCR beta family frequency identified CMV carriers with the relevant HLA.

This clonotype was seen more than once but under ten times. No antigen is known for it. V was trimmed by 2 bases and J by 4 bases, leaving 14 bases between them. CDR3 length: 15 amino acids. Germline CDR1 reads SGHTA; CDR2 reads FQGNSA. Via MiXCR, TCRdb re-called the reads, giving one row per CDR3 protein. The data hold roughly 150,000 distinct CDR3 sequences, with over 15% observed a single time. This chain connects TRBV7-2 to TRBJ2-5; a weak D match, TRBD1 (5 bases). The sequencing sample was made of CD8+ T cells from PBMCs. The receptor's source is a human donor in good health (CMV status not recorded). Some clones in this sample may be carry-over from other donors' samples. The CDR3 loop is CASSLNKRQRETQYF. The CDR3 nucleotides read TGTGCCAGCAGCTTAAATAAGAGACAGAGAGAGACCCAGTACTTC.